The clone carrying this T cell receptor (beta chain) was observed a few times. An amount of RNA that ranged from roughly 0.45 to 1 ug was reverse transcribed with random hexamers. TCRdb re-derived calls from the immunoSEQ multiplex PCR reads in MiXCR, one entry per CDR3 protein. The table records fewer than 350,000 distinct CDR3 sequences, about 91% of them present only once. These data are taken from a study of CD8 T cells in Susac syndrome. The V gene lost 2 bases and the J gene lost 10 bases, with 9 bases spanning the gap. Germline CDR1 reads MNHNY; CDR2 reads SVGAGI (reference sequence). The CDR3 extends over 12 amino acids.

This clonotype was obtained from a human donor with multiple sclerosis. Input material: CD8+ T cells from PBMCs. The V gene is TRBV6-6, the J gene TRBJ2-1, with D uncertain. Written as DNA, the CDR3 is TGTGCCAGCAGTTACGAGGCCGGGGAGCAGTTCTTC. Encoded protein: CASSYEAGEQFF.